This TCR beta chain derives from a study of blood T cell repertoires in COVID-19. Per the germline V gene, CDR1 is SGHDT and CDR2 is YYEEEE. V was shortened by 0 bases and J by 0 bases, with 10 bases between the two germline ends. This CDR3 contains 16 residues. TCRdb's copy holds only in-frame clones and misses some; the assay was immunoSEQ multiplex PCR. Among under 300,000 clones listed, just over 85% were seen once. This sequence joins TRBV5-6 and TRBJ1-5, with D perhaps matching TRBD1 (5 bases). This TCR came from a man between 18 and 35 years old who had recovered from COVID-19. The sequenced material came from PBMCs or T cells enriched from blood (not recorded which). CDR3 DNA: TGTGCCAGCAGCTTGGGTGGGGCTTATAGCAATCAGCCCCAGCATTTT. It yields the protein CASSLGGAYSNQPQHF. Looking up the rest from reference TRBV5-6 and TRBJ1-5 gives the full variable domain: DAGVTQSPTHLIKTRGQQVTLRCSPKSGHDTVSWYQQALGQGPQFIFQYYEEEERQRGNFPDRFSGHQFPNYSSELNVNALLLGDSALYLCASSLGGAYSNQPQHFGDGTRLSIL.